This T cell receptor (beta chain) was sequenced for a study of T cells expressing NK-cell markers. Overall study results and limits: Topping the CD3+CD56-NKG2C+ fraction as well were these clonotypes, in a few donors.

TCRdb reworked the 5' RACE reads into one entry per CDR3 protein, no DNA. This specimen shows about 140,000 distinct CDR3 sequences; the ten leading clones hold 9.5% to 15%. With regard to this clonotype: Its antigen is not identified.

Sequencing input: blood T cells: a sorted CD56 or NKG2C T cell subset, CD4+ or CD8+ T cells, or bulk PBMC T cells (not recorded which). The sequence was obtained from a man between 18 and 29 years old in good health.

The CDR3 loop is CSVEDRRKNTEAFF. The chain links TRBV29-1 to TRBJ1-1. This CDR3 has 14 residues. Germline CDR1 reads SQVTM; CDR2 reads ANQGSEA.